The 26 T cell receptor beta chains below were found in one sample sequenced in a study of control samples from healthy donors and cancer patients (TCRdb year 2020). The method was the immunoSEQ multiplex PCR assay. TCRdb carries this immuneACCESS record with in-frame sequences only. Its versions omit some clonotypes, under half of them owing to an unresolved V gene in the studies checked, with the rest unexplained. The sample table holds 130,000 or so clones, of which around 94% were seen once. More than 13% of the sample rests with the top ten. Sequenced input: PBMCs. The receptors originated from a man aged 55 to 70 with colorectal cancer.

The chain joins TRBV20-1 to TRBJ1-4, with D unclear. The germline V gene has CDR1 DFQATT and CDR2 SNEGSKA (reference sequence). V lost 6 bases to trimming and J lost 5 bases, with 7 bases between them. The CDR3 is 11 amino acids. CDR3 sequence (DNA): TGCAGTGCACTGGAGAATGAAAAACTGTTTTTT. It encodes CSALENEKLFF.

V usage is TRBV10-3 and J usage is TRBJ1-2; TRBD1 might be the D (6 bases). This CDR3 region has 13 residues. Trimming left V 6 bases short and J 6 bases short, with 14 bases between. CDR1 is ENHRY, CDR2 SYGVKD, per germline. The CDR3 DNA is TGTGCCATCAGACCCCACGACAGGAATGGCTACACCTTC. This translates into CAIRPHDRNGYTF.

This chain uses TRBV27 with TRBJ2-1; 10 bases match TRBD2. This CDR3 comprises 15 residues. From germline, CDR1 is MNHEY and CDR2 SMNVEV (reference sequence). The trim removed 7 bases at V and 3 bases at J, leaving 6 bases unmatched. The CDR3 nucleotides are TGTGCCAGCATGAGCGGGGGGGCCGGCTACAATGAGCAGTTCTTC. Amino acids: CASMSGGAGYNEQFF.

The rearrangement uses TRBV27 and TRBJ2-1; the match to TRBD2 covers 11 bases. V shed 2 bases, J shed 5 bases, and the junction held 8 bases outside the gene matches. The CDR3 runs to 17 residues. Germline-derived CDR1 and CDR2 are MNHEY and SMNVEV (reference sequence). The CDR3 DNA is TGTGCCAGCAGTTTAAGTAGCGGGGGGGCAAACGACAATGAGCAGTTCTTC. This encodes CASSLSSGGANDNEQFF.

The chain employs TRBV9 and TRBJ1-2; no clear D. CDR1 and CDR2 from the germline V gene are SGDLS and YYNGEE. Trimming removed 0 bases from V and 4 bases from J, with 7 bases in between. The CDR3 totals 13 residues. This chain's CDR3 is CASSVEGSYGYTF. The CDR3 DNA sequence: TGTGCCAGCAGCGTAGAGGGCAGCTATGGCTACACCTTC.

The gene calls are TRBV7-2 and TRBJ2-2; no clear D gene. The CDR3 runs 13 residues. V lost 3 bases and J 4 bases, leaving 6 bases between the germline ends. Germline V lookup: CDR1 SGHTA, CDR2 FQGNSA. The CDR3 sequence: CASSFKITGELFF. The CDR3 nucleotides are TGTGCCAGCAGCTTTAAAATCACCGGGGAGCTGTTTTTT.

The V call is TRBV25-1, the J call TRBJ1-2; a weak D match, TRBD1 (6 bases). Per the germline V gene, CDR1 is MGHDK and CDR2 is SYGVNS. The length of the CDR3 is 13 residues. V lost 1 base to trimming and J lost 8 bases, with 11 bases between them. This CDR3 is CASSEFTGKGYTF. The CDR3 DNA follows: TGTGCCAGCAGTGAATTCACAGGGAAGGGCTACACCTTC.

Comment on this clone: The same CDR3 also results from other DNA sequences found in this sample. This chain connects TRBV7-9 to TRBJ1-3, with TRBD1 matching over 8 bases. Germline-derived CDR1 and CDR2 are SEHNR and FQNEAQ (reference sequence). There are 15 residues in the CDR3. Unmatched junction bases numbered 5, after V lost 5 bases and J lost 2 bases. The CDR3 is CASSTGQGAGNTIYF. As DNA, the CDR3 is TGTGCCAGCAGCACCGGACAGGGCGCTGGAAACACCATATATTTT.

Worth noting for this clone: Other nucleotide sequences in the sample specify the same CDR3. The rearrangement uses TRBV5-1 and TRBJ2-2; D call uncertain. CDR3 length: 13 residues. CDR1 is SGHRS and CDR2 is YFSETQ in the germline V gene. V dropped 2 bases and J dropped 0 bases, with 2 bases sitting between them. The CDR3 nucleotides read TGCGCCAGCAGCTTTCCGAACACCGGGGAGCTGTTTTTT. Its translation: CASSFPNTGELFF.

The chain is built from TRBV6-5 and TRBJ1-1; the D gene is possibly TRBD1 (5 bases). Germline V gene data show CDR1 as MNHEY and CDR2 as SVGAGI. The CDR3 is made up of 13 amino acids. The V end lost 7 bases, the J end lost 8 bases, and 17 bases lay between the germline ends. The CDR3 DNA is TGTGCCAGCACCTCGGGGGGACGGTTAGAAGCTTTCTTT. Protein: CASTSGGRLEAFF.

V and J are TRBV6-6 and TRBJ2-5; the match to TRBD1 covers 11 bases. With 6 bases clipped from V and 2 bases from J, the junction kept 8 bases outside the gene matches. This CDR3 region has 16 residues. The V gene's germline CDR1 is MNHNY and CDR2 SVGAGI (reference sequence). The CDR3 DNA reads TGTGCCAGCAGCTATGGACAGGGGGCGCAACAAGAGACCCAGTACTTC. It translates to CASSYGQGAQQETQYF.

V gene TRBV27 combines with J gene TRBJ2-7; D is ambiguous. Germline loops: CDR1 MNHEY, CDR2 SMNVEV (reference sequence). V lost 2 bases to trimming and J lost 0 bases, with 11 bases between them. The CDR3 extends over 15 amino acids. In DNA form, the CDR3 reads TGTGCCAGCAGTTTAGTCCCAGATAGCTCCTACGAGCAGTACTTC. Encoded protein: CASSLVPDSSYEQYF.

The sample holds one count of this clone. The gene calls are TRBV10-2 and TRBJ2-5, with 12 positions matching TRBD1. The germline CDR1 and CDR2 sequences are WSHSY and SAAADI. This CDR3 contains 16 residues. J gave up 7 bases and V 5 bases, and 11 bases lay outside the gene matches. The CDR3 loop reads CASSPGQGALRGTQYF. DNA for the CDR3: TGCGCCAGCAGTCCGGGACAGGGGGCTCTCCGTGGGACCCAGTACTTC.

CDR3 region: CASSVASGTGGGTGELFF. In nucleotides, the CDR3 is TGTGCCAGCAGCGTAGCCTCGGGTACAGGGGGGGGGACCGGGGAGCTGTTTTTT. The chain recombines TRBV9 with TRBJ2-2, with TRBD1 as a possible D gene (8 bases). The germline gives CDR1 SGDLS, CDR2 YYNGEE. The CDR3 runs 18 residues. V lost 0 bases and J 5 bases, leaving 20 bases between the germline ends.

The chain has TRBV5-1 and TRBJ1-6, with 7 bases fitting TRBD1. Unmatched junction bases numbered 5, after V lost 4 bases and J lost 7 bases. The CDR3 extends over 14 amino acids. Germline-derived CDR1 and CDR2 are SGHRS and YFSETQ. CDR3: CASSPGTANSPLHF. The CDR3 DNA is TGCGCCAGCAGCCCCGGGACAGCAAATTCACCCCTCCACTTT.

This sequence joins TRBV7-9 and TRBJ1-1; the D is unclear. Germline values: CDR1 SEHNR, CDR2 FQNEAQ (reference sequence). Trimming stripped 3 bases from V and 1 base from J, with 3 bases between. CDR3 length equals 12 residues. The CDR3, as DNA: TGTGCCAGCAGCTTGGAGAACACTGAAGCTTTCTTT. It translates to CASSLENTEAFF.

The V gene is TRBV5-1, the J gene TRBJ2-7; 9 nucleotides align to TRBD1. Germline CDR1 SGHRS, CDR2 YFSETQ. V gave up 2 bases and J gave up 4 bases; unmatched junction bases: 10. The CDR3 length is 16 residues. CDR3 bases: TGCGCCAGCAGCTTCGTGCAACCGGGACAGGGTTACGAGCAGTACTTC. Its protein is CASSFVQPGQGYEQYF.

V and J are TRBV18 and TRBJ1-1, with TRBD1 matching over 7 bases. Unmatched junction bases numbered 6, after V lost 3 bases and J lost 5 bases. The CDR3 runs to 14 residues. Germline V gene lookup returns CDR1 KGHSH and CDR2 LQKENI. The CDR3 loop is CASSPIEQGTEAFF. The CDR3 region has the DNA TGTGCCAGCTCACCCATAGAACAGGGGACTGAAGCTTTCTTT.

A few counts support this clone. In DNA form, the CDR3 reads TGTGCCAGCTACCATCACAGGGGCAATGAGCAGTTCTTC. Amino acids: CASYHHRGNEQFF. The chain combines TRBV21-1 with TRBJ2-1; the table's D call, TRBD1, was not checked against the DNA. TRBV21-1 is assigned pseudogene status. The CDR3 has 13 residues.

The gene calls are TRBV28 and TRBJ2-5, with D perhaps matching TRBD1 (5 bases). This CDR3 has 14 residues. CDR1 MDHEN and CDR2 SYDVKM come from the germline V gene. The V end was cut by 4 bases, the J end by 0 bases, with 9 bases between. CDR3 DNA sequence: TGTGCCAGCAGTTCTACAGGATACCAAGAGACCCAGTACTTC. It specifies CASSSTGYQETQYF. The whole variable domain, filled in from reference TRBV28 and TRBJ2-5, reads DVKVTQSSRYLVKRTGEKVFLECVQDMDHENMFWYRQDPGLGLRLIYFSYDVKMKEKGDIPEGYSVSREKKERFSLILESASTNQTSMYLCASSSTGYQETQYFGPGTRLLVL.

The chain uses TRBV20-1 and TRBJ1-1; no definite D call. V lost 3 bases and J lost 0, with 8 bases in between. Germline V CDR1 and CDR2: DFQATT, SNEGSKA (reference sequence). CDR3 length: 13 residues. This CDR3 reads CSASEVMNTEAFF. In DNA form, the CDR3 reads TGCAGTGCTAGTGAGGTTATGAACACTGAAGCTTTCTTT.

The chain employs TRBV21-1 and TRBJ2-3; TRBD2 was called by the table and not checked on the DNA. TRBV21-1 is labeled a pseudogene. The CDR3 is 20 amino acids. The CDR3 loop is CASSKVGGLLRGGCTDTQYF. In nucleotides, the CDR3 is TGTGCCAGCAGCAAAGTAGGAGGCTTGCTCCGCGGGGGATGCACAGATACGCAGTATTTT.

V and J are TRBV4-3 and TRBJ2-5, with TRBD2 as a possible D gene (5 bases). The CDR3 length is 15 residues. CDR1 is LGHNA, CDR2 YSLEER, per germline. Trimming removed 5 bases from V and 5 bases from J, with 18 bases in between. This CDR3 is CASSLSPGIGETQYF. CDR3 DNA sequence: TGCGCCAGCAGCTTAAGTCCGGGGATAGGCGAGACCCAGTACTTC.

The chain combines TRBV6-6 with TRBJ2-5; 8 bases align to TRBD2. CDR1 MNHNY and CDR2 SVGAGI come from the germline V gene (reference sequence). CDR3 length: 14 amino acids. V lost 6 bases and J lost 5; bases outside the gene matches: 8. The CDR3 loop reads CASSFGGVRETQYF. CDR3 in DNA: TGTGCCAGCAGCTTCGGGGGGGTGAGGGAGACCCAGTACTTC.

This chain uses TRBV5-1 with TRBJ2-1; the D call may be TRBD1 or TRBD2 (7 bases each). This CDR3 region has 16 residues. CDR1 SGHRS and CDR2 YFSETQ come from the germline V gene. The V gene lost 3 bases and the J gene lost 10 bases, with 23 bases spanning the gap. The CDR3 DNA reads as TGCGCCAGCAGCTCTACCCCCAATGCGCAGGGGGGGGAGCAGTTCTTC. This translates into CASSSTPNAQGGEQFF.

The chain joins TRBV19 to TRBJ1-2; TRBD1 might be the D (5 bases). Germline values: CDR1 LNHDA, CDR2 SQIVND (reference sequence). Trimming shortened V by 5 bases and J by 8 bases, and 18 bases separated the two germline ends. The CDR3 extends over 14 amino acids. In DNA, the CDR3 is TGTGCCAGTAGTCCGGCAGGGATAGCGCACGGCTACACCTTC. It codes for CASSPAGIAHGYTF. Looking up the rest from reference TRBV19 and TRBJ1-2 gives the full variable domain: DGGITQSPKYLFRKEGQNVTLSCEQNLNHDAMYWYRQDPGQGLRLIYYSQIVNDFQKGDIAEGYSVSREKKESFPLTVTSAQKNPTAFYLCASSPAGIAHGYTFGSGTRLTVV.